This is a list of T cell receptor beta chains from one sample in a study of CD8+ T cells in alopecia areata. Sequencing used immunoSEQ multiplex PCR; TCRdb keeps in-frame clones, though not all of them. The sample has over 150,000 clones, roughly 50% seen once. Here the sequenced sample was CD8+ T cells sorted from blood, taken at week 24, from a patient treated with tofacitinib. Every receptor here comes from a human donor with alopecia areata. Each CDR3 is given with its conserved first and last residue. Fields, in order: D gene, V gene, clone size, J gene, CDR3 DNA, CDR3 protein. The D gene is left open where the match is weak. A clone size is listed for some rows: how often the clone was seen (once, few, many), or a class if it is expanded.

>-|TRBV7-9|few|TRBJ1-4
TGTGCCAGCAGTCCTACGGCCTTCTCTAATGAAAAACTGTTTTTT
CASSPTAFSNEKLFF
>-|TRBV19|-|TRBJ2-7
TGTGCCAGCGGACCACAAGGGACGGTGCAGTACTTC
CASGPQGTVQYF
>-|TRBV7-9|-|TRBJ1-4
TGTGCCAGCAGCCTCCTATCTCTTAATGAAAAACTGTTTTTT
CASSLLSLNEKLFF
>-|TRBV30|-|TRBJ2-1
TGTGCCTGGAGTCCGGCCAATGAGCAGTTCTTC
CAWSPANEQFF
>-|TRBV6-6|few|TRBJ2-2
TGTGCCACCCGACCGGGGAACACCGGGGAGCTGTTTTTT
CATRPGNTGELFF
>TRBD1|TRBV5-1|-|TRBJ2-7
TGCGCCAGCAGGCCGGGACAGGGAGCCTACGAGCAGTACTTC
CASRPGQGAYEQYF
>-|TRBV5-6|-|TRBJ2-1
TGTGCCAGCAGCTTGGCCTGGGACAACTACAATGAGCAGTTCTTC
CASSLAWDNYNEQFF
>-|TRBV18|-|TRBJ2-1
TGTGCCAGCTCACCACCCGTCGGGAGCACAAACAATGAGCAGTTCTTC
CASSPPVGSTNNEQFF
>-|TRBV16|-|TRBJ2-7
TGTGCCAGCACCCAGAGGGGGGGAATTGAAGAGCAGTACTTC
CASTQRGGIEEQYF
>TRBD1|TRBV6-5|-|TRBJ1-6
TGTGCCAGCAGTTACGTGACAGGGGAGGGGTACTCACCCCTCCACTTT
CASSYVTGEGYSPLHF
>-|TRBV29-1|-|TRBJ2-7
TGCAGCGTTTGCCCAGGGGAGGGGTACGAGCAGTACTTC
CSVCPGEGYEQYF